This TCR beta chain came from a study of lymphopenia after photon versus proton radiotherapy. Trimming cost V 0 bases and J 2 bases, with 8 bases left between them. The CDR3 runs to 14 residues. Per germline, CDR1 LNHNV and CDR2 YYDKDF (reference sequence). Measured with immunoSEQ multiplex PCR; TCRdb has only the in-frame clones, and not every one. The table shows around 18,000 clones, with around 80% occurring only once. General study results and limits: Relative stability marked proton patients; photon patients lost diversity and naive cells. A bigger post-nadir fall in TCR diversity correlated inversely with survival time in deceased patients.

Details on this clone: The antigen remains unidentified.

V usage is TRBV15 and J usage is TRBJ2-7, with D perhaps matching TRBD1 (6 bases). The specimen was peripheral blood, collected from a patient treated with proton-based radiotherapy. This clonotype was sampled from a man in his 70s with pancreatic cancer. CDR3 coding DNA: TGTGCCACCAGCAGAGACAGGGGCCCCTACGAGCAGTACTTC. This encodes CATSRDRGPYEQYF. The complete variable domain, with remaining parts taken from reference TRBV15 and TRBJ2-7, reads DAMVIQNPRYQVTQFGKPVTLSCSQTLNHNVMYWYQQKSSQAPKLLFHYYDKDFNNEADTPDNFQSRRPNTSFCFLDIRSPGLGDTAMYLCATSRDRGPYEQYFGPGTRLTVT.